The 15 T cell receptor beta chains below all came from one sample that was sequenced in a study of shared clonotypes between healthy human individuals (dated by TCRdb to 2020 to 2022). The library was produced with the immunoSEQ multiplex PCR assay. TCRdb re-hosts the immuneACCESS table, in-frame sequences only. Its copies lack some clones; in the studies checked, an unresolved V gene accounts for under half of them, and the cause for the rest is not known. Counted in this sample were 550,000 to 850,000 clones; less than 85% of them appeared once. The ten biggest clones cover about 1.8% of the sample. The sequencing sample was made of memory CD4+ T cells sorted from blood. Read against the paper, the sample's cell subset or site label means: CD45RA-negative fraction. Receptors originate from a woman aged 30 to 39 in good health.

The chain carries TRBV28 and TRBJ1-1; 7 nucleotides agree with TRBD1. Trimming removed 5 bases from V and 1 base from J; junction bases left unmatched: 13. CDR1 and CDR2 from the germline V gene are MDHEN and SYDVKM. The CDR3 length is 17 residues. Here the CDR3 DNA reads TGTGCCAGCAGTACGTCCCATTCCCGGGACAGGAACACTGAAGCTTTCTTT. This translates into CASSTSHSRDRNTEAFF.

The chain uses TRBV6-5 and TRBJ2-7; the D is unclear. Trimming removed 5 bases at V and 3 bases at J, with 14 bases between. CDR1 is MNHEY, CDR2 SVGAGI, per germline. The CDR3 runs to 14 residues. Written as DNA, the CDR3 is TGTGCCAGCAGTAATGCCGATGGGGTCTACGAGCAGTACTTC. This encodes CASSNADGVYEQYF.

The chain uses TRBV7-7 and TRBJ2-5; D possibly matches TRBD1 or TRBD2 (5 bases each). CDR3 size: 13 residues. Between the trimmed V and J ends, which lost 4 bases and 6 bases, there was a span of 12 bases. CDR1 is SSHAT and CDR2 is FNYEAQ in the germline V gene (reference sequence). This chain's CDR3 is CASSYGTGKTQYF. CDR3 bases: TGTGCCAGCAGCTATGGGACGGGAAAGACCCAGTACTTC.

V gene TRBV7-3 combines with J gene TRBJ2-1; D possibly corresponds to TRBD2 (6 bases). From germline, CDR1 is SGHTA and CDR2 FQGTGA. CDR3 length equals 15 residues. With 1 base removed from V and 7 bases from J, the gap between germline ends came to 14 bases. The CDR3, as DNA: TGTGCCAGCAGCTTAAATGAGGCGGGATTAAATGAGCAGTTCTTC. This sequence encodes CASSLNEAGLNEQFF.

The chain has TRBV27 and TRBJ2-3; D is perhaps TRBD1 (7 bases). Germline V CDR1 and CDR2: MNHEY, SMNVEV (reference sequence). The V end lost 5 bases, the J end lost 6 bases, and 18 bases lay between the germline ends. This CDR3 region has 15 residues. Here the CDR3 reads CASSALFGGGDTQYF. The CDR3 region has the DNA TGTGCCAGCAGTGCCTTATTCGGAGGGGGCGATACGCAGTATTTT.

V usage is TRBV5-1 and J usage is TRBJ1-1; D is uncertain. V dropped 0 bases and J dropped 6 bases, with 9 bases sitting between them. Germline lookup yields CDR1 SGHRS and CDR2 YFSETQ. There are 13 residues in the CDR3. CDR3 in amino acids: CASSLAPTAEAFF. CDR3 in DNA: TGCGCCAGCAGCTTGGCCCCCACCGCTGAAGCTTTCTTT.

The chain employs TRBV4-1 and TRBJ2-1; 14 nucleotides agree with TRBD2. Unmatched junction bases numbered 8, after V lost 3 bases and J lost 7 bases. This CDR3 is built from 17 residues. Germline V gene lookup returns CDR1 MGHRA and CDR2 YSYEKL. The chain's CDR3 is CASSQSFGTSGRNEQFF. The CDR3 coding sequence is TGCGCCAGCAGCCAGTCCTTCGGGACTAGCGGGAGAAATGAGCAGTTCTTC.

This chain connects TRBV6-5 to TRBJ2-2, with a weak D call TRBD2 (5 bases). The germline V and J ends were trimmed by 4 bases and 4 bases, with 13 bases remaining between them. Germline lookup yields CDR1 MNHEY and CDR2 SVGAGI. The CDR3 covers 15 residues. The CDR3 DNA is TGTGCCAGCAGTTCCCGGACGGGGATCACCGGGGAGCTGTTTTTT. This codes for CASSSRTGITGELFF.

The chain employs TRBV27 and TRBJ1-1, with TRBD1 identical over 7 bases. CDR3 length: 13 residues. V shed 6 bases, J shed 4 bases, and the junction held 5 bases outside the gene matches. The V gene's germline CDR1 is MNHEY and CDR2 SMNVEV (reference sequence). CDR3 sequence reads: CASSRTGATEAFF. CDR3 coding DNA: TGTGCCAGCAGCCGAACAGGGGCCACTGAAGCTTTCTTT.

V usage is TRBV4-1 and J usage is TRBJ1-5, with 7 bases aligning to TRBD1. This CDR3 region has 15 residues. Germline V lookup: CDR1 MGHRA, CDR2 YSYEKL. The V gene end was trimmed by 0 bases and the J gene end by 6 bases; junction bases not matched to a gene: 5. CDR3: CASSQEWEGAQPQHF. In nucleotides, the CDR3 is TGCGCCAGCAGCCAAGAATGGGAGGGGGCTCAGCCCCAGCATTTT.

The chain couples TRBV2 to TRBJ1-4, with D unclear. Germline V gene lookup returns CDR1 SNHLY and CDR2 FYNNEI. Trimming removed 3 bases at V and 5 bases at J, with 10 bases between. The CDR3 covers 14 residues. The CDR3 nucleotides read TGTGCCAGCAGTGACATACCGAACAATGAAAAACTGTTTTTT. Encoded protein: CASSDIPNNEKLFF.

This clone was found many times. Other DNA sequences in the sample encode the same CDR3. The gene calls are TRBV7-6 and TRBJ1-3; D is unclear. CDR3 length: 14 residues. The V end lost 2 bases, the J end lost 4 bases, and 9 bases lay between the germline ends. Germline V lookup: CDR1 SGHVS, CDR2 FNYEAQ. The CDR3 spells CASSLTDSGNTIYF. In DNA, the CDR3 is TGTGCCAGCAGCTTAACAGACTCCGGAAACACCATATATTTT.

The V call is TRBV18, the J call TRBJ2-1, with TRBD2 as a possible D gene (5 bases). V was shortened by 4 bases and J by 9 bases, with 13 bases between the two germline ends. Germline V gene lookup returns CDR1 KGHSH and CDR2 LQKENI. The length of the CDR3 is 13 residues. Here the CDR3 DNA reads TGTGCCAGCTCACGCCCGGGGAGCAGTGAGCAGTTCTTC. Its translation: CASSRPGSSEQFF.

A remark on this clone: Given a much more abundant clone one base away, this may be a read error. This chain connects TRBV11-2 to TRBJ2-1; 7 positions agree with TRBD1. This CDR3 contains 14 residues. Germline CDR1 reads SGHAT; CDR2 reads FQNNGV. The CDR3 region is CASSVDRVNNEQFF. In nucleotides, the CDR3 is TGTGCCAGCAGCGTAGACAGGGTAAACAATGAGCAGTTCTTC.

The chain has TRBV4-1 and TRBJ1-2, with a tentative D call TRBD1 (6 bases). The V end was cut by 4 bases, the J end by 2 bases, with 20 bases between. Germline V gives CDR1 MGHRA, CDR2 YSYEKL. The CDR3 length is 17 residues. The CDR3 reads CASSLRNGFGQNYGYTF. The CDR3 DNA reads as TGCGCCAGCAGCCTCCGGAATGGTTTCGGACAGAACTATGGCTACACCTTC.